Listed here are 6 T cell receptor beta chains from one sample, sequenced in a study of T cell responses to AZD1222 COVID-19 vaccine. The data were produced by immunoSEQ multiplex PCR, yet TCRdb's version contains in-frame clones alone and is incomplete. This sample yields 85,000 or so clones, of which about 90% are seen a single time; approximately 5.4% belongs to the top ten. The sample consisted of peripheral blood, taken on day 0 of AZD1222 vaccination. These receptors all come from an adult in good health.

V gene TRBV30 combines with J gene TRBJ1-4; D perhaps matches TRBD1 (6 bases). The CDR3 loop spans 15 amino acids. The V and J ends lost 2 bases and 6 bases respectively, with 16 bases between them. The germline CDR1 and CDR2 sequences are GTSNPN and SVGIG (reference sequence). The CDR3 nucleotides are TGTGCCTGGAGTATCCACGCAGGGGACTATGAAAAACTGTTTTTT. This translates into CAWSIHAGDYEKLFF.

J is TRBJ2-2 and V is TRBV6-2 or TRBV6-3; D remains ambiguous. CDR3 size: 14 residues. The germline V and J ends were trimmed by 2 bases and 6 bases, with 10 bases remaining between them. Germline V gives CDR1 MNHEY, CDR2 SVGEGT. CDR3 nucleotide sequence: TGTGCCAGCAGTTACGTCCCTCGTCCCGGGGAGCTGTTTTTT. Translation: CASSYVPRPGELFF.

The J gene is TRBJ2-2, the V gene TRBV24-1; 8 bases are shared with TRBD1. J lost 5 bases, V lost 4 bases, and 11 bases had no gene match. The CDR3 runs 17 residues. The germline gives CDR1 KGHDR, CDR2 SFDVKD. CDR3 sequence (DNA): TGTGCCACCAGTGAAATGACAGGGGCGCAAGGAACCGGGGAGCTGTTTTTT. Translation: CATSEMTGAQGTGELFF.

The CDR3 DNA sequence: TGCGCCAGCAGCTTGGCCCCCGCGGGGGGGAGGAATGAGCAGTTCTTC. Residues: CASSLAPAGGRNEQFF. J is TRBJ2-1 and V is TRBV5-1; 9 nucleotides match TRBD2. With 0 bases clipped from V and 7 bases from J, the junction kept 8 bases outside the gene matches. The CDR3 spans 16 residues. CDR1 is SGHRS, CDR2 YFSETQ, per germline.

The CDR3 DNA sequence: TGTGCCAGCAGTTCATCGGGGGAATCCTCCTACGAGCAGTACTTC. As protein: CASSSSGESSYEQYF. The V gene is TRBV6-5, the J gene TRBJ2-7; tentative D call: TRBD2 (6 bases). There are 15 residues in the CDR3. V was trimmed by 4 bases and J by 0 bases, leaving 13 bases between them. Germline V gene lookup returns CDR1 MNHEY and CDR2 SVGAGI.

This sequence joins TRBV19 and TRBJ2-3; 11 positions match TRBD2. The CDR3 runs 14 residues. Per germline, CDR1 LNHDA and CDR2 SQIVND (reference sequence). The V and J ends lost 7 bases and 7 bases, in that order; junction bases with no gene match: 7. The CDR3 region is CASNLAGGPNTQYF. In DNA form, the CDR3 reads TGTGCCAGTAACTTAGCGGGGGGGCCAAATACGCAGTATTTT. The full variable domain, rest sourced from reference TRBV19 and TRBJ2-3, is DGGITQSPKYLFRKEGQNVTLSCEQNLNHDAMYWYRQDPGQGLRLIYYSQIVNDFQKGDIAEGYSVSREKKESFPLTVTSAQKNPTAFYLCASNLAGGPNTQYFGPGTRLTVL.